These 16 T cell receptor beta chains share one sample of origin, sequenced in a study of blood T cell repertoires in COVID-19. Only in-frame clones appear in the TCRdb table, and some are missing; sequencing was by immunoSEQ multiplex PCR. The sample lists roughly 200,000 clones, more than 75% occurring once. Sequencing was performed on PBMCs or T cells enriched from blood (not recorded which). These receptors originate from a man younger than 40 in a cohort exposed to, infected with or recovered from COVID-19 (not recorded which).

The CDR3 loop reads CASKQGPGELFF. The DNA for the CDR3 is TGTGCCAGCAAACAGGGACCCGGGGAGCTGTTTTTT. This chain uses TRBV12-3 or TRBV12-4 with TRBJ2-2, with a possible D match to TRBD1 (6 bases). Between the trimmed V and J ends, which lost 7 bases and 6 bases, there was a span of 9 bases. The CDR3 has 12 residues.

The J gene is TRBJ2-5, the V gene TRBV9; 7 bases match TRBD1. The CDR3 has 15 amino acids. After removal of 0 bases from V and 4 bases from J, the junction contained 6 bases not matched to a gene. CDR1 SGDLS and CDR2 YYNGEE come from the germline V gene. CDR3 protein: CASSVDPRTGETQYF. DNA for the CDR3: TGTGCCAGCAGCGTAGACCCCCGGACAGGAGAGACCCAGTACTTC.

The rearrangement joins TRBV6-5 to TRBJ1-2, with D possibly matching TRBD1 (6 bases). V shed 2 bases and J shed 5 bases, with 9 bases lying between them. CDR1 is MNHEY and CDR2 is SVGAGI in the germline V gene. This CDR3 spans 13 amino acids. The CDR3 DNA reads TGTGCCAGCAGTTACCCAGGGGCGTATGGCTACACCTTC. Amino acid sequence: CASSYPGAYGYTF.

In the case of this clone: Other DNA sequences in the same sample also yield this CDR3. The gene calls are TRBV6-5 and TRBJ1-3; a possible D gene is TRBD1 (6 bases). The ends were cut back, 5 bases at V and 0 bases at J, with 11 bases in the middle. The CDR3 covers 15 residues. Germline assignment: CDR1 MNHEY and CDR2 SVGAGI. CDR3 nucleotides: TGTGCCAGCAGTAGAGACAGGAGCTCTGGAAACACCATATATTTT. Its protein is CASSRDRSSGNTIYF.

The chain uses TRBV6-1 and TRBJ2-7; TRBD2 matches 12 bases. The CDR3 loop spans 16 amino acids. Germline V gene data show CDR1 as MNHNS and CDR2 as SASEGT. V shed 4 bases, J shed 2 bases, and the junction held 6 bases outside the gene matches. The CDR3, as DNA: TGTGCCAGCAGTGTTGGGCTAGCGGGAGGGGCCTACGAGCAGTACTTC. As protein: CASSVGLAGGAYEQYF.

The chain has TRBV28 and TRBJ2-1, with TRBD2 identical over 9 bases. CDR3 length: 16 residues. J gave up 2 bases and V 4 bases, and 6 bases lay outside the gene matches. Germline V gene sequence: CDR1 MDHEN, CDR2 SYDVKM. The CDR3 protein is CASSSLAGDTYNEQFF. Written as DNA, the CDR3 is TGTGCCAGCAGTTCGTTAGCGGGAGACACCTACAATGAGCAGTTCTTC.

This chain links TRBV9 with TRBJ2-1, with 7 bases fitting TRBD2. Germline lookup yields CDR1 SGDLS and CDR2 YYNGEE. J was trimmed by 5 bases and V by 2 bases; bases with no gene match: 13. The CDR3 totals 17 residues. CDR3 sequence reads: CASSVSPAGDSHNEQFF. The CDR3 DNA reads TGTGCCAGCAGCGTTTCCCCGGCGGGAGATTCTCACAATGAGCAGTTCTTC.

The chain carries TRBV7-9 and TRBJ2-6, with D tentatively TRBD1 (5 bases). Trimming took 3 bases from V and 0 from J, leaving 18 bases between them. The CDR3 sequence is 19 residues long. Looked up from germline, CDR1 is SEHNR and CDR2 is FQNEAQ (reference sequence). In nucleotides, the CDR3 is TGTGCCAGCAGCTTTGGGCAGGGCGGTTTCAACTCTGGGGCCAACGTCCTGACTTTC. Amino acid sequence: CASSFGQGGFNSGANVLTF.

This clone was recorded at least ten times. The chain couples TRBV7-9 to TRBJ1-2; 10 nucleotides match TRBD1. The CDR3 loop spans 12 amino acids. The germline CDR1 and CDR2 sequences are SEHNR and FQNEAQ (reference sequence). V lost 3 bases to trimming and J lost 8 bases; unmatched junction nucleotides: 0. The CDR3 DNA is TGTGCCAGCAGCTTGACAGGGGGCGGCTACACCTTC. Protein product: CASSLTGGGYTF.

This chain joins TRBV29-1 and TRBJ1-1; D is undetermined. The CDR3 loop spans 12 amino acids. With 5 bases removed from V and 0 bases from J, the gap between germline ends came to 7 bases. Germline lookup yields CDR1 SQVTM and CDR2 ANQGSEA. The CDR3 DNA reads as TGCAGCGTTTCCCTAATGAACACTGAAGCTTTCTTT. Translation: CSVSLMNTEAFF.

This rearrangement joins TRBV11-3 to TRBJ2-1; 7 nucleotides align to TRBD2. The germline CDR1 and CDR2 sequences are SGHNT and YENEEA. V shed 3 bases and J 5 bases; nucleotides not matched to a gene: 10. The CDR3 spans 16 residues. The CDR3 nucleotides are TGTGCCAGCAGCTTGAGGGCGGGAGTGGGGGACAATGAGCAGTTCTTC. Its protein product is CASSLRAGVGDNEQFF. Based on the CDR3 plus reference TRBV11-3 and TRBJ2-1, the full variable domain is EAGVVQSPRYKIIEKKQPVAFWCNPISGHNTLYWYLQNLGQGPELLIRYENEEAVDDSQLPKDRFSAERLKGVDSTLKIQPAELGDSAVYLCASSLRAGVGDNEQFFGPGTRLTVL.

The chain uses TRBV7-8 and TRBJ2-7, with 8 bases fitting TRBD2. This CDR3 is 13 amino acids long. V gave up 7 bases and J gave up 1 base; unmatched junction bases: 3. Germline CDR1 reads SGHVS; CDR2 reads FQNEAQ. The CDR3 is CASISGDSYEQYF. In DNA form, the CDR3 reads TGTGCCAGCATTAGCGGGGATTCCTACGAGCAGTACTTC.

The V gene is TRBV11-2, the J gene TRBJ2-3, with TRBD2 identical over 12 bases. The CDR3 runs 16 residues. The germline V gene has CDR1 SGHAT and CDR2 FQNNGV. The junction had 5 bases not matched to a gene; V was cut back by 6 bases and J by 1 base. CDR3 nucleotide sequence: TGTGCCAGCAGTCCTAGCGGGAGGGCCGGCACAGATACGCAGTATTTT. The encoded protein is CASSPSGRAGTDTQYF.

The rearrangement joins TRBV24-1 to TRBJ2-1; TRBD2 is a possible D gene (6 bases). The V and J ends lost 4 bases and 5 bases respectively, with 11 bases between them. CDR1 is KGHDR and CDR2 is SFDVKD in the germline V gene. This CDR3 comprises 14 residues. Here the CDR3 reads CATSDPGLDNEQFF. The DNA of the CDR3 is TGTGCCACCAGTGACCCGGGACTCGACAATGAGCAGTTCTTC.

The sample holds a few counts of this clone. This rearrangement joins TRBV12-3 or TRBV12-4 to TRBJ1-1, with unresolved D. The CDR3 has 12 residues. V was pared by 3 bases and J by 8 bases, with 10 bases between. CDR3 sequence: CASSLPDQEAFF. CDR3 in DNA: TGTGCCAGCAGTTTGCCAGATCAGGAAGCTTTCTTT.

This clone was detected only once. The chain links TRBV12-3 or TRBV12-4 to TRBJ1-2; D ambiguous. CDR3 size: 13 residues. Trimming shortened V by 3 bases and J by 1 base, and 6 bases separated the two germline ends. CDR3 in amino acids: CASSFTVNYGYTF. CDR3 bases: TGTGCCAGCAGTTTTACAGTTAACTATGGCTACACCTTC.